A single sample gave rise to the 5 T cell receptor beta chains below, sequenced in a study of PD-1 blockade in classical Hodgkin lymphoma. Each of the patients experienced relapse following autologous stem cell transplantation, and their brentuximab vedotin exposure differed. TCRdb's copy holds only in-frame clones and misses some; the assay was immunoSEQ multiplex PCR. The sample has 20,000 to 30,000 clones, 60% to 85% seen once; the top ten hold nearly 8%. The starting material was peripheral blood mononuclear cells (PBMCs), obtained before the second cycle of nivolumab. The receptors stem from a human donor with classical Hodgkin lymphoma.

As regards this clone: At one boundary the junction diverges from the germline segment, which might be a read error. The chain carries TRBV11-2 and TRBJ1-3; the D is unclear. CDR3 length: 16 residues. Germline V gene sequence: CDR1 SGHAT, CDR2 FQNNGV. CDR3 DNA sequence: TGTGCCAGCAGCCTAGATCGTGGGCAGGCTGGAAACACCATATATTTT. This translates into CASSLDRGQAGNTIYF.

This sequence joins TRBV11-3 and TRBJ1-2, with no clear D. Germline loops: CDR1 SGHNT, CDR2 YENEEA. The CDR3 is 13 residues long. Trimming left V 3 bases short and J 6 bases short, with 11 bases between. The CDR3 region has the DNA TGTGCCAGCAGCTTCCAAGGGCCGGATGGCTACACCTTC. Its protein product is CASSFQGPDGYTF.

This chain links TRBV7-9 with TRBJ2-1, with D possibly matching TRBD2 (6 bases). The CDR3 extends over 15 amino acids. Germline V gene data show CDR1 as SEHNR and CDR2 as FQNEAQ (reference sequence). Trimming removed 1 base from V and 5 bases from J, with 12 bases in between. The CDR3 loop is CASSLGPGLNNEQFF. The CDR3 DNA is TGTGCCAGCAGCTTAGGTCCGGGACTTAACAATGAGCAGTTCTTC.

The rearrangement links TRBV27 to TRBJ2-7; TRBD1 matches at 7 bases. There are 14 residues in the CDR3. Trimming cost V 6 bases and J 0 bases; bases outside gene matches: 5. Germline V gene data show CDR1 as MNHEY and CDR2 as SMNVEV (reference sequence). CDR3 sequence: CASSDRDLSYEQYF. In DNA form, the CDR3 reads TGTGCCAGCAGCGACAGGGACCTCTCCTACGAGCAGTACTTC.

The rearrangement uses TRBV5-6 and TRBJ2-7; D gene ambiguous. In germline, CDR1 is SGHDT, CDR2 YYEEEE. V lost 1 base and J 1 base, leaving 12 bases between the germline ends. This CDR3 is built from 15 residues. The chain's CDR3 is CASSLFGPLSYEQYF. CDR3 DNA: TGTGCCAGCAGCTTGTTCGGACCGCTATCCTACGAGCAGTACTTC.